This T cell receptor (beta chain) was captured in a study of tumor-infiltrating lymphocytes in primary liver carcinoma. Germline DNA was also extracted, and blood RNA was taken from unsorted whole blood. This CDR3 has 14 amino acids. The germline V gene has CDR1 MNHEY and CDR2 SVGAGI. Details on this clonotype: One end of the junction fails to match germline, which may point to a read error.

TCR beta cDNA was prepared out of roughly 450 ng total RNA by means of a constant-region primer. Investigators got TCR beta libraries out of three nested multiplex PCR rounds, done with slightly modified ARM-PCR. Two initial PCR rounds of roughly 10 cycles each paired TRBV1-TRBV30 forward primers with a C-beta reverse primer. TCRdb reprocessed the multiplex PCR reads via MiXCR and lists one record per CDR3 protein. This sample has approximately 330,000 distinct CDR3 sequences, with approximately 64% found just once. The sample consisted of peripheral blood. The V call is TRBV6-5, the J call TRBJ1-2; 12 nucleotides match TRBD1. This clonotype was obtained from a man in his forties or fifties with primary liver carcinoma and hepatitis B virus infection. CDR3 in DNA: TGTGCCAGCAGACCGGGACAGGGGGCGCCTGGCTACGCCTTC. This encodes CASRPGQGAPGYAF.